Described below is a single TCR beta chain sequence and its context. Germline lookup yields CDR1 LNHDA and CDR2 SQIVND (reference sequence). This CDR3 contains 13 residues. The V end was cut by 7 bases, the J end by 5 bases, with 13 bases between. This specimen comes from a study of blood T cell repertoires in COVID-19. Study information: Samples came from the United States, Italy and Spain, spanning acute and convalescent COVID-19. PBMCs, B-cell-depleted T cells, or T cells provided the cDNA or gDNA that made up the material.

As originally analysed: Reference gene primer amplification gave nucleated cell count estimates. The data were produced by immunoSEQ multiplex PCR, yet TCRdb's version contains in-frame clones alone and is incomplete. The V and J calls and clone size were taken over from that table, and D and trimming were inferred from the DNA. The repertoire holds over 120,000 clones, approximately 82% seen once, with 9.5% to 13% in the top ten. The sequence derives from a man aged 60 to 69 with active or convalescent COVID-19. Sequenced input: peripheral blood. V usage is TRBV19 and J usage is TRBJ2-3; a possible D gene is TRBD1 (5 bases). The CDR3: CASKFRAEDTQYF. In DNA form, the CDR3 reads TGTGCCAGTAAATTCAGGGCAGAAGATACGCAGTATTTT.